The following is a TCR beta chain sequence with its context. Its antigen is unidentified. This record comes from a study of cytomegalovirus exposure and HLA in healthy donors. Study conclusions and caveats: It was reportedly the case that the classifier diagnosed cytomegalovirus status with high specificity and sensitivity. There were three CMV-associated chains whose specificity for CMV antigens was confirmed in vitro.

CDR3 length: 14 amino acids. Deletions cut 4 bases from V and 3 bases from J, with 13 bases between. CDR1 SGHVS and CDR2 FNYEAQ come from the germline V gene. The protocol was immunoSEQ multiplex PCR, while the TCRdb copy is restricted to in-frame clones and leaves out a portion. The sample carries 250,000 to 400,000 clones, approximately 86% recorded once. The rearrangement joins TRBV7-6 to TRBJ2-7; possibly TRBD1 for D (5 bases). The source material was PBMCs. The TCR comes from a man aged 25 to 40 in good health and CMV-seronegative. The CDR3 loop is CASSSLDSIYEQYF. CDR3 in DNA: TGTGCCAGCAGCTCCCTCGACAGCATCTACGAGCAGTACTTC.